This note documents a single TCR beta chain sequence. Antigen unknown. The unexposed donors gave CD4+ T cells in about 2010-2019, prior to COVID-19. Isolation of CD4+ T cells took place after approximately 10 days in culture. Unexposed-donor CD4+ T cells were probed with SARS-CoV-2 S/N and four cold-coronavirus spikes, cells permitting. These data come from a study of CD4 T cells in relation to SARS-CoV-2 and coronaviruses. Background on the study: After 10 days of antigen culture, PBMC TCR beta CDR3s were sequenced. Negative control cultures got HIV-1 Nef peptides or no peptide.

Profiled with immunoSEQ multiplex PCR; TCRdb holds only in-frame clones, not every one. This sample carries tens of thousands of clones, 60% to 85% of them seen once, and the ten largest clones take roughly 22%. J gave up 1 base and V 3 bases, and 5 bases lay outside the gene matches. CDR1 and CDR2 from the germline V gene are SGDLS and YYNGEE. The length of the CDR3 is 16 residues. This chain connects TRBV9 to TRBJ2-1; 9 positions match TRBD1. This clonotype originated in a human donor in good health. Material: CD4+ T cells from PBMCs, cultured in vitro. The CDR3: CASSAGGQGSYNEQFF. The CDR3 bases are TGTGCCAGCAGCGCGGGGGGACAGGGTTCCTACAATGAGCAGTTCTTC.